One and the same sample provided the 29 T cell receptor beta chains below, sequenced in a study of cytomegalovirus exposure and HLA in healthy donors. The PCR used 60 Vbeta and 13 Jbeta primers. Method: immunoSEQ multiplex PCR; TCRdb's copy keeps in-frame clones and lacks some. The profile covers fewer than 200,000 clones, with 75% appearing a single time and about 4.9% taken by the ten largest. Sequenced: PBMCs. These receptors were taken from a male donor in good health and CMV-seronegative.

The rearrangement uses TRBV5-1 and TRBJ2-5; no firm D call. V was pared by 4 bases and J by 1 base, with 5 bases between. CDR3 length: 12 amino acids. Germline CDR1 is SGHRS and CDR2 is YFSETQ. The CDR3 coding sequence is TGCGCCAGCAGCCGCGGCCAAGAGACCCAGTACTTC. It specifies CASSRGQETQYF.

The V call is TRBV29-1, the J call TRBJ1-5, with 8 nucleotides matching TRBD1. The trim removed 5 bases at V and 4 bases at J, leaving 7 bases unmatched. The CDR3 runs 14 residues. Germline CDR1 and CDR2: SQVTM and ANQGSEA. The DNA of the CDR3 is TGCAGCGTTACCACAGGGGGTCATAATCAGCCCCAGCATTTT. Amino acid sequence: CSVTTGGHNQPQHF.

The chain recombines TRBV11-2 with TRBJ2-5, with 7 bases identical to TRBD2. V was clipped by 1 base and J by 0 bases; unmatched bases: 11. Germline V gene data show CDR1 as SGHAT and CDR2 as FQNNGV. The CDR3 sequence is 18 residues long. This chain's CDR3 is CASSLGWAGVGDQETQYF. The CDR3 DNA is TGTGCCAGCAGCTTAGGTTGGGCGGGAGTAGGGGACCAAGAGACCCAGTACTTC.

V usage is TRBV27 and J usage is TRBJ1-1; possibly TRBD1 for D (6 bases). V lost 7 bases and J lost 4, with 13 bases in between. This CDR3 contains 13 residues. Germline V lookup: CDR1 MNHEY, CDR2 SMNVEV (reference sequence). DNA for the CDR3: TGTGCCAGCAAGCACAGGGCAGTCACTGAAGCTTTCTTT. The encoded protein is CASKHRAVTEAFF.

The chain links TRBV4-1 to TRBJ2-2; TRBD2 aligns across 8 bases. Germline CDR1 is MGHRA and CDR2 is YSYEKL. This CDR3 is built from 18 residues. Losses at the gene ends were 4 bases for V and 0 bases for J; bases not matched to a gene: 10. The CDR3 DNA is TGCGCCAGCAGCCGGCTCCTGGCGGGAGGTACGAACACCGGGGAGCTGTTTTTT. It translates to CASSRLLAGGTNTGELFF.

V and J are TRBV28 and TRBJ2-7, with 7 nucleotides matching TRBD1. The V gene end was trimmed by 6 bases and the J gene end by 0 bases; junction bases not matched to a gene: 5. The CDR3 contains 14 residues. CDR1 is MDHEN and CDR2 is SYDVKM in the germline V gene. The CDR3 DNA follows: TGTGCCAGCAGACCGGGACAGCCCTCCTACGAGCAGTACTTC. This sequence encodes CASRPGQPSYEQYF. The whole variable domain, remainder taken from reference TRBV28 and TRBJ2-7, is DVKVTQSSRYLVKRTGEKVFLECVQDMDHENMFWYRQDPGLGLRLIYFSYDVKMKEKGDIPEGYSVSREKKERFSLILESASTNQTSMYLCASRPGQPSYEQYFGPGTRLTVT.

The chain couples TRBV6-1 to TRBJ1-3; 9 nucleotides match TRBD1. The CDR3 contains 14 residues. With 9 bases clipped from V and 4 bases from J, the junction kept 7 bases outside the gene matches. Looked up from germline, CDR1 is MNHNS and CDR2 is SASEGT. CDR3 in DNA: TGTGCCAGTACCGGGACAGGGTCCGGAAACACCATATATTTT. This codes for CASTGTGSGNTIYF.

This chain uses TRBV2 with TRBJ1-2; 11 bases are a match to TRBD1. Germline V lookup: CDR1 SNHLY, CDR2 FYNNEI. Trimming at V came to 2 bases and at J to 7 bases, leaving 6 bases not matched to a gene. The CDR3 consists of 15 residues. The CDR3 region has the DNA TGTGCCAGCAGTGAATTAGGGACAGGGGGATCTGGCTACACCTTC. Its protein product is CASSELGTGGSGYTF.

This clone was picked up a small number of times. The J gene is TRBJ1-2, the V gene TRBV6-6; 7 bases are shared with TRBD1. Germline lookup yields CDR1 MNHNY and CDR2 SVGAGI (reference sequence). The CDR3 extends over 11 amino acids. V lost 8 bases, J lost 6 bases, and 3 bases stayed unmatched. CDR3 amino acids: CASHRGDGYTF. CDR3 sequence (DNA): TGTGCCAGCCACAGGGGCGATGGCTACACCTTC.

This chain connects TRBV2 to TRBJ2-3, with TRBD2 identical over 9 bases. Germline CDR1 and CDR2: SNHLY and FYNNEI. V shed 3 bases, J shed 6 bases, and the junction held 7 bases outside the gene matches. The CDR3 runs 15 residues. DNA of the CDR3: TGTGCCAGCAGTGAGTGGCTAGCGGGGTCGGATACGCAGTATTTT. Translating it yields CASSEWLAGSDTQYF.

This clone was seen only a few times. The V call is TRBV6-5, the J call TRBJ2-4, with a possible D match to TRBD2 (5 bases). The CDR3 runs to 14 residues. CDR1 is MNHEY and CDR2 is SVGAGI in the germline V gene. Trimming took off 1 base at V and 7 bases at J, with 11 bases between the two ends. CDR3 protein: CASSYFPGSNIQYF. CDR3 coding DNA: TGTGCCAGCAGTTACTTCCCGGGGAGCAACATTCAGTACTTC.

This clone was found once. V and J are TRBV25-1 and TRBJ2-1; D gene uncertain. Germline CDR1 MGHDK, CDR2 SYGVNS. Trimming took 2 bases from V and 10 from J, leaving 12 bases between them. CDR3 length equals 13 residues. The CDR3: CASSEENRVEQFF. DNA of the CDR3: TGTGCCAGCAGTGAAGAGAACCGAGTCGAGCAGTTCTTC.

The chain couples TRBV29-1 to TRBJ1-2; 11 positions match TRBD1. Germline V gives CDR1 SQVTM, CDR2 ANQGSEA. This CDR3 has 17 residues. Trimming at V came to 1 base and at J to 6 bases, leaving 13 bases not matched to a gene. The CDR3 region has the DNA TGCAGCGTTGAAGGGGCCGTTGAGGGACAGGGGGATAATGGCTACACCTTC. Protein sequence: CSVEGAVEGQGDNGYTF.

This clone has a handful of counts. The DNA of the CDR3 is TGTGCCAGCAGCTTAATGGGTCAGGAAGATACGCAGTATTTT. Its translation: CASSLMGQEDTQYF. The chain joins TRBV7-3 to TRBJ2-3, with D unresolved. The germline gives CDR1 SGHTA, CDR2 FQGTGA. Trimming removed 1 base at V and 5 bases at J, with 10 bases between. The length of the CDR3 is 14 residues.

The V and J genes are TRBV28 and TRBJ2-1, with TRBD2 identical over 14 bases. Germline CDR1 and CDR2: MDHEN and SYDVKM. The CDR3 has 18 residues. Trimming at V came to 3 bases and at J to 0 bases, leaving 4 bases not matched to a gene. CDR3 amino acids: CASSFWTSGRLSYNEQFF. CDR3 DNA sequence: TGTGCCAGCAGTTTCTGGACTAGCGGGAGGCTCTCCTACAATGAGCAGTTCTTC. Full variable domain (remainder filled in from reference TRBV28 and TRBJ2-1): DVKVTQSSRYLVKRTGEKVFLECVQDMDHENMFWYRQDPGLGLRLIYFSYDVKMKEKGDIPEGYSVSREKKERFSLILESASTNQTSMYLCASSFWTSGRLSYNEQFFGPGTRLTVL.

This clone appeared a single time. The chain employs TRBV30 and TRBJ2-6; TRBD2 might be the D (5 bases). Per germline, CDR1 GTSNPN and CDR2 SVGIG (reference sequence). The CDR3 is 12 amino acids. V lost 4 bases, J lost 8 bases, and 9 bases lay in between. For the CDR3, the DNA is TGTGCCTGGACCCGGGAATCCAACGTCCTGACTTTC. It encodes CAWTRESNVLTF.

The chain combines TRBV6-5 with TRBJ1-5; D gene ambiguous. The V and J ends lost 11 bases and 1 base respectively, with 15 bases between them. This CDR3 spans 14 amino acids. The germline CDR1 and CDR2 sequences are MNHEY and SVGAGI. Here the CDR3 DNA reads TGTGCCGGCCCGGGTCACGGGAGCAATCAGCCCCAGCATTTT. Amino acid sequence: CAGPGHGSNQPQHF.

The chain links TRBV5-1 to TRBJ2-7; D is perhaps TRBD2 (5 bases). V lost 0 bases and J 7 bases, leaving 11 bases between the germline ends. Germline CDR1 reads SGHRS; CDR2 reads YFSETQ. CDR3 length equals 13 residues. The CDR3 spells CASSLEGRREQYF. DNA for the CDR3: TGCGCCAGCAGCTTGGAAGGGAGACGAGAGCAGTACTTC.

The chain joins TRBV7-9 to TRBJ1-1; D unclear. CDR1 and CDR2 from the germline V gene are SEHNR and FQNEAQ (reference sequence). This CDR3 comprises 13 residues. V lost 5 bases, J lost 2 bases, and 9 bases lay in between. The DNA for the CDR3 is TGTGCCAGCAGCCCCTTACTTAACACTGAAGCTTTCTTT. This encodes CASSPLLNTEAFF.

This rearrangement joins TRBV6-5 to TRBJ2-4, with D tentatively TRBD1 (6 bases). V dropped 2 bases and J dropped 8 bases, with 13 bases sitting between them. This CDR3 is 14 amino acids long. CDR1 and CDR2 (germline): MNHEY, SVGAGI. CDR3 bases: TGTGCCAGCAGTTACGGGGGAGCAGGGGACATTCAGTACTTC. This encodes CASSYGGAGDIQYF.

V is TRBV6-6 and J is TRBJ2-1, with TRBD2 matching 10 bases. Germline V CDR1 and CDR2: MNHNY, SVGAGI (reference sequence). J gave up 6 bases and V 2 bases, and 4 bases lay outside the gene matches. CDR3 length: 15 amino acids. The CDR3 sequence is CASSYLAGEVNEQFF. CDR3 sequence (DNA): TGTGCCAGCAGTTACCTAGCGGGAGAAGTCAATGAGCAGTTCTTC.

This clone occurred once. V and J are TRBV7-3 and TRBJ2-1; 16 nucleotides align to TRBD2. CDR1 and CDR2 from the germline V gene are SGHTA and FQGTGA. The junction had 10 bases not matched to a gene; V was cut back by 5 bases and J by 6 bases. CDR3 length equals 18 residues. The CDR3 is CASSRGLAGGPTRNEQFF. CDR3 bases: TGTGCCAGCAGCCGGGGACTAGCGGGAGGGCCGACTCGCAATGAGCAGTTCTTC.

The chain combines TRBV4-2 with TRBJ2-5; 10 bases match TRBD2. This CDR3 is built from 18 residues. Trimming took 0 bases from V and 2 from J; bases not matched to a gene: 9. Germline CDR1 is LGHNA and CDR2 is YNFKEQ. The CDR3 region has the DNA TGTGCCAGCAGCCAAGATTTAATAGCGGGGGGTCGTCAAGAGACCCAGTACTTC. Translation: CASSQDLIAGGRQETQYF.

This clone has only a few counts. The chain uses TRBV15 and TRBJ2-3; D is possibly TRBD2 (7 bases). CDR3 length: 17 amino acids. Trimming pared 5 bases from V and 2 bases from J, leaving 20 bases between. Germline-derived CDR1 and CDR2 are LNHNV and YYDKDF (reference sequence). CDR3 nucleotide sequence: TGTGCCACCAGCTCCACCCTGCGGGGGCGCGTCACAGATACGCAGTATTTT. The encoded protein is CATSSTLRGRVTDTQYF.

The chain couples TRBV25-1 to TRBJ2-7; tentative D call: TRBD2 (5 bases). The length of the CDR3 is 15 residues. Between the trimmed V and J ends, which lost 5 bases and 2 bases, there was a span of 16 bases. CDR1 and CDR2 (germline): MGHDK, SYGVNS. CDR3 in amino acids: CASSRPGSEAYEQYF. DNA of the CDR3: TGTGCCAGCAGTAGGCCGGGCTCGGAGGCCTACGAGCAGTACTTC.

This clone was detected a few times. The chain is built from TRBV28 and TRBJ1-5, with 9 bases identical to TRBD1. The germline gives CDR1 MDHEN, CDR2 SYDVKM. V lost 5 bases to trimming and J lost 6 bases; unmatched junction nucleotides: 8. CDR3 length: 15 amino acids. In DNA form, the CDR3 reads TGTGCCAGCAGTACGGGGACAGGGCGAGCTCAGCCCCAGCATTTT. It translates to CASSTGTGRAQPQHF.

This clone was detected only a few times. This may be a read error: a much more frequent sequence differs by one nucleotide. The chain joins TRBV6-5 to TRBJ2-3; 15 nucleotides line up with TRBD2. The CDR3 is 15 residues long. Germline V gene sequence: CDR1 MNHEY, CDR2 SVGAGI. V gave up 5 bases and J gave up 4 bases; unmatched junction bases: 1. As DNA, the CDR3 is TGTGCCAGCAGTGGACTAGCGGGGGGGCCAGATACGCAGTATTTT. The encoded protein is CASSGLAGGPDTQYF.

The J gene is TRBJ1-1, the V gene TRBV4-1, with D uncertain. The ends were cut back, 3 bases at V and 11 bases at J, with 25 bases in the middle. There are 16 residues in the CDR3. Germline values: CDR1 MGHRA, CDR2 YSYEKL. The chain's CDR3 is CASSHPARAGRREAFF. The CDR3 nucleotides read TGCGCCAGCAGCCACCCCGCCCGCGCAGGTCGAAGGGAGGCTTTCTTT.

The chain recombines TRBV7-7 with TRBJ2-1; 8 nucleotides match TRBD2. The CDR3 has 16 residues. Losses at the gene ends were 5 bases for V and 3 bases for J; bases not matched to a gene: 9. Germline CDR1 reads SSHAT; CDR2 reads FNYEAQ (reference sequence). The CDR3 bases are TGTGCCAGCAGCCCCCGGCTAGCGGGCGGCTACAATGAGCAGTTCTTC. Translating gives CASSPRLAGGYNEQFF.